Shown below are 9 T cell receptor beta chains from a single sample sequenced in a study of identical twins. Via MiXCR, TCRdb re-called the 5' RACE reads, giving one row per CDR3 protein. Among some 500,000 distinct CDR3 sequences listed, approximately 14% were seen once. This sample also belongs to another study, concerning yellow fever vaccine responses in identical twins.

Sequencing input: CD4+ T cells sorted from blood. The receptors stem from a woman aged 18 to 35 in good health.

There are a few counts of this clonotype. The CDR3 DNA reads as TGTGCCAGCAGCGTCCCCACGGGAGGGACAGATACGCAGTATTTT. This encodes CASSVPTGGTDTQYF. The chain links TRBV9 to TRBJ2-3; 8 bases match TRBD2. CDR3 length: 15 amino acids. CDR1 and CDR2 (germline): SGDLS, YYNGEE. The J segment lost 3 bases and the V segment lost 2 bases, leaving 5 bases of the junction unmatched. The full variable domain, its missing parts supplied by reference TRBV9 and TRBJ2-3, is DSGVTQTPKHLITATGQRVTLRCSPRSGDLSVYWYQQSLDQGLQFLIQYYNGEERAKGNILERFSAQQFPDLHSELNLSSLELGDSALYFCASSVPTGGTDTQYFGPGTRLTVL.

This clonotype showed up just a few times. The chain joins TRBV15 to TRBJ1-1; D gene unclear. The CDR3 totals 14 residues. Germline values: CDR1 LNHNV, CDR2 YYDKDF (reference sequence). Trimming took 0 bases from V and 4 from J, leaving 9 bases between them. The DNA of the CDR3 is TGTGCCACCAGCAGAGATCCCGGCGGCACTGAAGCTTTCTTT. Protein sequence: CATSRDPGGTEAFF.

This clonotype occurred many times. The chain has TRBV7-2 and TRBJ2-1; 9 bases line up with TRBD2. CDR1 and CDR2 from the germline V gene are SGHTA and FQGNSA. Trimming at V came to 0 bases and at J to 0 bases, leaving 3 bases not matched to a gene. The CDR3 runs 17 residues. CDR3 in DNA: TGTGCCAGCAGCTTAGCGGGTAGCGGGAGCTCCTACAATGAGCAGTTCTTC. Translating it yields CASSLAGSGSSYNEQFF.

Only a few counts were recorded for this clonotype. The gene calls are TRBV10-3 and TRBJ2-7; D perhaps matches TRBD2 (6 bases). The CDR3 totals 14 residues. Germline V gene lookup returns CDR1 ENHRY and CDR2 SYGVKD. V was pared by 2 bases and J by 6 bases, with 14 bases between. CDR3 DNA: TGTGCCATCAGTGAGAGCGGAGGGCCATCCGAGCAGTACTTC. Protein sequence: CAISESGGPSEQYF.

The rearrangement joins TRBV20-1 to TRBJ2-5; D gene ambiguous. V lost 3 bases and J lost 3, with 8 bases in between. The CDR3 is made up of 12 amino acids. Looked up from germline, CDR1 is DFQATT and CDR2 is SNEGSKA (reference sequence). CDR3 residues: CSASAGKETQYF. DNA for the CDR3: TGCAGTGCTAGTGCTGGGAAAGAGACCCAGTACTTC.

About this clonotype itself: This may arise from a read error, as a much more abundant clone is one base away. The CDR3 bases are TGCAGCGTTGAAAGGTACAGGGGCTACGACCAGTACTTC. Protein: CSVERYRGYDQYF. This chain uses TRBV29-1 with TRBJ2-7; 7 nucleotides match TRBD1. Germline lookup yields CDR1 SQVTM and CDR2 ANQGSEA. CDR3 size: 13 residues.

CDR3 DNA sequence: TGTGCCAGCAGCCATGGCCGCTCGTCCTACGAGCAGTACTTC. As protein: CASSHGRSSYEQYF. J is TRBJ2-7 and V is TRBV14; unclear D gene. V lost 3 bases to trimming and J lost 1 base, with 10 bases between them. This CDR3 comprises 14 residues. Germline CDR1 SGHDN, CDR2 FVKESK.

This clonotype was seen more than once but under ten times. The chain joins TRBV6-1 to TRBJ2-2; 8 nucleotides line up with TRBD1. Germline loops: CDR1 MNHNS, CDR2 SASEGT. The V gene end was trimmed by 5 bases and the J gene end by 1 base; junction bases not matched to a gene: 6. The CDR3 spans 16 residues. CDR3 sequence (DNA): TGTGCCAGCAGTCGACCCGGGACAGGGAACACCGGGGAGCTGTTTTTT. It codes for CASSRPGTGNTGELFF.

The genes are TRBV18 and TRBJ2-1, with unresolved D. This CDR3 has 15 residues. Germline loops: CDR1 KGHSH, CDR2 LQKENI. Trimming removed 2 bases at V and 1 base at J, with 9 bases between. The CDR3 nucleotides read TGTGCCAGCTCACCAAGGCCAGGTTCCTACAATGAGCAGTTCTTC. Its protein is CASSPRPGSYNEQFF.